The T cell receptor (beta chain) under discussion was sequenced for a study of blood T cell repertoires in COVID-19. The wider study: COVID-19 samples from acute and convalescent phases originated in the United States, Italy and Spain.

Trimming cost V 8 bases and J 3 bases; bases outside gene matches: 9. This CDR3 spans 14 amino acids. Germline V gene lookup returns CDR1 LNHDA and CDR2 SQIVND (reference sequence). Per the study methods: How many nucleated cells were present was estimated from reference gene primer amplification. Produced via immunoSEQ multiplex PCR; TCRdb's table is partial and in-frame only. V, J and clone size were drawn from that table, and D and trimming were deduced from the DNA. The repertoire holds 250,000 to 300,000 clones, approximately 88% seen once, with 5.5% to 8.5% in the top ten. The chain joins TRBV19 to TRBJ2-7, with 8 bases lining up with TRBD1. The sequenced sample consisted of peripheral blood. This receptor was identified in a woman aged 25 to 39 who had recovered from COVID-19. CDR3 DNA sequence: TGTGCCAGTGGAAAACAGGGGGGCGGCTACGAGCAGTACTTC. It encodes CASGKQGGGYEQYF.